This passage covers 23 T cell receptor beta chains from one sample sequenced in a study of T-cell reconstitution after alpha-beta-depleted transplantation in children. Preparation of the TCRbeta library involved a method that used unique molecular identifiers. MiXCR was run by TCRdb on the PCR reads, yielding one entry per CDR3 protein. The sample consists of some 72,000 distinct CDR3 sequences, 7% to 8% of them appearing once. Source: PBMCs from the stem cell graft donor, taken from the stem cell graft. These receptors originate from a human donor who donated a stem cell graft to a child with acute lymphoblastic leukemia.

At least ten counts were recorded for this clonotype. V usage is TRBV5-1 and J usage is TRBJ2-2, with TRBD1 matching 9 bases. Germline lookup yields CDR1 SGHRS and CDR2 YFSETQ. The CDR3 contains 16 residues. V shed 2 bases and J 2 bases; nucleotides not matched to a gene: 4. In DNA form, the CDR3 reads TGCGCCAGCAGCTTCGGGGACAGGGCTAACACCGGGGAGCTGTTTTTT. The encoded protein is CASSFGDRANTGELFF.

This clonotype occurred many times. This CDR3 is CASRTGPRNQPQHF. The CDR3 DNA is TGTGCCAGCAGAACAGGGCCGCGCAATCAGCCCCAGCATTTT. J is TRBJ1-5 and V is TRBV27, with a weak D call TRBD1 (6 bases). Germline assignment: CDR1 MNHEY and CDR2 SMNVEV (reference sequence). The CDR3 covers 14 residues. Trimming stripped 6 bases from V and 2 bases from J, with 11 bases between.

This clonotype was counted ten times or more. The V and J genes are TRBV11-2 and TRBJ2-5; no reliable D call. V was cut by 3 bases and J by 5 bases, with 10 bases left in between. CDR3 size: 13 residues. Germline V gene lookup returns CDR1 SGHAT and CDR2 FQNNGV. The CDR3 DNA sequence: TGTGCCAGCAGCTTGTCACAGAGCGAGACCCAGTACTTC. Amino acids: CASSLSQSETQYF.

Only a few counts were recorded for this clonotype. The chain recombines TRBV3-1 with TRBJ1-2; a possible D gene is TRBD1 (5 bases). This CDR3 has 16 residues. The V end was cut by 1 base, the J end by 7 bases, with 19 bases between. Germline V CDR1 and CDR2: LGHDT, YNNKEL (reference sequence). The CDR3, as DNA: TGTGCCAGCAGCCAAGCTGTAGTCTCTCGACAGAGTGGCTACACCTTC. Protein: CASSQAVVSRQSGYTF.

This clonotype was seen a handful of times. The chain links TRBV28 to TRBJ2-2; 7 bases are a match to TRBD2. The CDR3 runs 15 residues. Per germline, CDR1 MDHEN and CDR2 SYDVKM. Trimming at V came to 10 bases and at J to 6 bases, leaving 14 bases not matched to a gene. Written as DNA, the CDR3 is TGTGCCAACAAATACTGGGAGGGTAGGCCCGGGGAGCTGTTTTTT. Amino acids: CANKYWEGRPGELFF.

This clonotype was seen ten or more times. The V call is TRBV20-1, the J call TRBJ1-1; TRBD1 matches 7 bases. The CDR3 contains 13 residues. V shed 6 bases and J 9 bases; nucleotides not matched to a gene: 13. The germline V gene encodes CDR1 DFQATT and CDR2 SNEGSKA (reference sequence). CDR3 sequence reads: CSALTGTALKAFF. For the CDR3, the DNA is TGCAGTGCCTTAACCGGGACAGCACTTAAAGCTTTCTTT.

This clonotype is categorized as large. The chain links TRBV7-9 to TRBJ2-4; D is possibly TRBD2 (5 bases). With 5 bases removed from V and 0 bases from J, the gap between germline ends came to 11 bases. The CDR3 sequence is 15 residues long. Germline V gives CDR1 SEHNR, CDR2 FQNEAQ (reference sequence). The CDR3 sequence: CASSPEAGAKNIQYF. The DNA of the CDR3 is TGTGCCAGCAGCCCGGAGGCAGGAGCCAAAAACATTCAGTACTTC.

This clonotype was seen repeatedly, ten times or more. The rearrangement uses TRBV12-3 or TRBV12-4 and TRBJ2-3; D is perhaps TRBD1 or TRBD2 (6 bases each). Between the trimmed V and J ends, which lost 3 bases and 3 bases, there was a span of 13 bases. The CDR3 totals 15 residues. In DNA form, the CDR3 reads TGTGCCAGCAGTTTGAGGGGGGCCCTTACAGATACGCAGTATTTT. Translated, it gives CASSLRGALTDTQYF.

This clonotype was counted only a few times. The chain couples TRBV12-3 or TRBV12-4 to TRBJ2-7; D is possibly TRBD1 (6 bases). Deletions cut 1 base from V and 8 bases from J, with 15 bases between. The CDR3 is made up of 14 amino acids. CDR3 region: CASSLVRTVSQQYF. CDR3 nucleotides: TGTGCCAGCAGTTTAGTTAGGACAGTCTCTCAGCAGTACTTC.

This clonotype was counted ten times or more. CDR3 loop: CASSFRGSGNTIYF. Written as DNA, the CDR3 is TGTGCCAGCAGTTTCAGGGGCTCTGGAAACACCATATATTTT. V gene TRBV12-3 or TRBV12-4 combines with J gene TRBJ1-3; a possible D gene is TRBD1 (6 bases). The CDR3 consists of 14 residues. V was trimmed by 3 bases and J by 0 bases, leaving 6 bases between them.

This clonotype was counted ten times or more. The chain combines TRBV11-2 with TRBJ1-2; TRBD1 is a possible D gene (5 bases). CDR1 SGHAT and CDR2 FQNNGV come from the germline V gene. V lost 5 bases, J lost 8 bases, and 21 bases lay in between. This CDR3 region has 15 residues. The DNA for the CDR3 is TGTGCCAGCAGCCCCCGGGGAGGGGAGGTGAAGGGCTACACCTTC. It yields the protein CASSPRGGEVKGYTF.

This chain joins TRBV20-1 and TRBJ1-1; maybe TRBD1 (5 bases). Deletions cut 4 bases from V and 0 bases from J, with 12 bases between. The CDR3 runs 14 residues. From germline, CDR1 is DFQATT and CDR2 SNEGSKA (reference sequence). The CDR3 bases are TGCAGTGCTACTTCAGACAGACTGAACACTGAAGCTTTCTTT. Protein product: CSATSDRLNTEAFF.

This clonotype was detected ten times or more. J is TRBJ2-3 and V is TRBV7-2; D call uncertain. V shed 3 bases and J shed 2 bases, with 12 bases lying between them. CDR1 is SGHTA, CDR2 FQGNSA, per germline. The CDR3 length is 15 residues. CDR3 in amino acids: CASSLVADSTDTQYF. The CDR3 DNA reads TGTGCCAGCAGCTTGGTAGCCGACTCCACAGATACGCAGTATTTT.

The chain links TRBV18 to TRBJ1-5, with 10 bases lining up with TRBD1. Per the germline V gene, CDR1 is KGHSH and CDR2 is LQKENI. CDR3 length equals 16 residues. The V gene end was trimmed by 1 base and the J gene end by 3 bases; junction bases not matched to a gene: 3. The CDR3 region is CASSPRQGALNQPQHF. In DNA, the CDR3 is TGTGCCAGCTCACCACGACAGGGGGCTCTCAATCAGCCCCAGCATTTT.

This clonotype appeared a few times. This may be a read error: a much more frequent sequence differs by one nucleotide. The genes are TRBV2 and TRBJ2-1; D tentatively reads TRBD1 or TRBD2 (5 bases each). Germline V lookup: CDR1 SNHLY, CDR2 FYNNEI. The CDR3 has 15 residues. With 2 bases removed from V and 2 bases from J, the gap between germline ends came to 10 bases. The CDR3 region is CASSEIVGPYNEQFF. CDR3 coding DNA: TGTGCCAGCAGTGAAATCGTGGGACCCTACAATGAGCAGTTCTTC.

This clonotype was counted between two and nine times. The chain employs TRBV19 and TRBJ2-5, with a weak D call TRBD1 (6 bases). The CDR3 is 14 residues long. V lost 7 bases, J lost 1 base, and 13 bases lay in between. Germline assignment: CDR1 LNHDA and CDR2 SQIVND (reference sequence). CDR3 in amino acids: CASTNSDSQETQYF. DNA of the CDR3: TGTGCCAGTACTAATTCGGACAGCCAAGAGACCCAGTACTTC. Variable domain in full (rest from reference TRBV19 and TRBJ2-5): DGGITQSPKYLFRKEGQNVTLSCEQNLNHDAMYWYRQDPGQGLRLIYYSQIVNDFQKGDIAEGYSVSREKKESFPLTVTSAQKNPTAFYLCASTNSDSQETQYFGPGTRLLVL.

This clonotype was observed many times. The CDR3 loop is CAIPGTGLDGYTF. DNA for the CDR3: TGTGCCATCCCCGGGACAGGGTTGGATGGCTACACCTTC. The chain carries TRBV10-3 and TRBJ1-2, with 9 bases matching TRBD1. This CDR3 comprises 13 residues. CDR1 is ENHRY, CDR2 SYGVKD, per germline. V shed 8 bases, J shed 6 bases, and the junction held 7 bases outside the gene matches.

This clonotype has ten or more counts. The chain employs TRBV29-1 and TRBJ2-5; TRBD2 matches at 8 bases. In germline, CDR1 is SQVTM, CDR2 ANQGSEA. The CDR3 spans 14 residues. V lost 3 bases to trimming and J lost 6 bases; unmatched junction nucleotides: 9. The CDR3 nucleotides read TGCAGCGTTGATAATAGCGGGGTGACTAAGACCCAGTACTTC. Residues: CSVDNSGVTKTQYF.

The table lists this clonotype with a few counts. V is TRBV21-1 and J is TRBJ2-1. TRBV21-1 is a known pseudogene. The CDR3 is 17 residues long. This CDR3 reads CASSKGQHLSSYNEQFF. The CDR3 DNA is TGTGCCAGCAGCAAAGGCCAGCACCTGAGCTCCTACAATGAGCAGTTCTTC.

The chain employs TRBV12-3 or TRBV12-4 and TRBJ1-1; TRBD1 aligns across 8 bases. J gave up 0 bases and V 4 bases, and 7 bases lay outside the gene matches. This CDR3 has 16 amino acids. CDR3 region: CASSSQTGVVNTEAFF. The DNA for the CDR3 is TGTGCCAGCAGTTCCCAGACAGGGGTAGTGAACACTGAAGCTTTCTTT.

This clonotype was counted at least ten times. The V gene is TRBV7-2, the J gene TRBJ1-5; 9 bases are shared with TRBD1. The CDR3 covers 15 residues. With 5 bases clipped from V and 3 bases from J, the junction kept 5 bases outside the gene matches. CDR1 is SGHTA, CDR2 FQGNSA, per germline. The CDR3 bases are TGTGCCAGCAGCCGCGGGACAGGGTTCAATCAGCCCCAGCATTTT. Encoded protein: CASSRGTGFNQPQHF.

The table lists this clonotype with many counts. The V call is TRBV7-2, the J call TRBJ1-1; a possible D gene is TRBD1 (5 bases). The germline CDR1 and CDR2 sequences are SGHTA and FQGNSA. The CDR3 contains 15 residues. V was pared by 7 bases and J by 1 base, with 16 bases between. The CDR3 protein is CASTFGGVSNTEAFF. CDR3 DNA sequence: TGTGCCAGCACCTTCGGGGGGGTATCGAACACTGAAGCTTTCTTT.

In its sample, this clonotype was seen a few times. The chain has TRBV5-1 and TRBJ1-3; 7 nucleotides match TRBD1. The germline CDR1 and CDR2 sequences are SGHRS and YFSETQ. Losses at the gene ends were 4 bases for V and 0 bases for J; bases not matched to a gene: 4. CDR3 size: 15 residues. The chain's CDR3 is CASSRDSRSGNTIYF. Written as DNA, the CDR3 is TGCGCCAGCAGCCGGGACAGCCGCTCTGGAAACACCATATATTTT. The whole variable domain, filled in from reference TRBV5-1 and TRBJ1-3, reads KAGVTQTPRYLIKTRGQQVTLSCSPISGHRSVSWYQQTPGQGLQFLFEYFSETQRNKGNFPGRFSGRQFSNSRSEMNVSTLELGDSALYLCASSRDSRSGNTIYFGEGSWLTVV.